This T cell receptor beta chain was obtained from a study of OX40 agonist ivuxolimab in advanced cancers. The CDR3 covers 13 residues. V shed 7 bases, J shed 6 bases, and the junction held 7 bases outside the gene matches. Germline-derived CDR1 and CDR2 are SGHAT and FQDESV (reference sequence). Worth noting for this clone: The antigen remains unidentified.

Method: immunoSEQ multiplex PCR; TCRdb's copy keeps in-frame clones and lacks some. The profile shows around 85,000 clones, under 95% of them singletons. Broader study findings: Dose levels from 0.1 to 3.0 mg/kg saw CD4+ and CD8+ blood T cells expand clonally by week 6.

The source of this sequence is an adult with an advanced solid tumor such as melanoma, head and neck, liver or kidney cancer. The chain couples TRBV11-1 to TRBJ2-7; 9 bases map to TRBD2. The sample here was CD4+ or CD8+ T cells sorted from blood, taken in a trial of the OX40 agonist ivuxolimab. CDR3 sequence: CASTTGLAGEQYF. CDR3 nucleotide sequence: TGTGCCAGCACCACGGGACTAGCTGGCGAGCAGTACTTC.